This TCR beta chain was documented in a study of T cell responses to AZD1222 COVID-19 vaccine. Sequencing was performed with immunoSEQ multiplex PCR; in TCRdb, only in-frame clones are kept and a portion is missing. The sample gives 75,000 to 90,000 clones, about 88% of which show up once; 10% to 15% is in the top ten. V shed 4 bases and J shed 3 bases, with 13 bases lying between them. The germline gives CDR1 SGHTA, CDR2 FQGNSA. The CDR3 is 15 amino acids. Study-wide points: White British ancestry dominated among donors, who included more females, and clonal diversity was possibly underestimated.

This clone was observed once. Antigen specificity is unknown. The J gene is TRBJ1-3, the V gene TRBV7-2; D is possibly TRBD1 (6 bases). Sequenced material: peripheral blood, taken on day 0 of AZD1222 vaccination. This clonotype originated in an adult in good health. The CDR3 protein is CASSSGGAIGNTIYF. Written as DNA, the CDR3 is TGTGCCAGCAGCTCGGGGGGGGCGATTGGAAACACCATATATTTT.